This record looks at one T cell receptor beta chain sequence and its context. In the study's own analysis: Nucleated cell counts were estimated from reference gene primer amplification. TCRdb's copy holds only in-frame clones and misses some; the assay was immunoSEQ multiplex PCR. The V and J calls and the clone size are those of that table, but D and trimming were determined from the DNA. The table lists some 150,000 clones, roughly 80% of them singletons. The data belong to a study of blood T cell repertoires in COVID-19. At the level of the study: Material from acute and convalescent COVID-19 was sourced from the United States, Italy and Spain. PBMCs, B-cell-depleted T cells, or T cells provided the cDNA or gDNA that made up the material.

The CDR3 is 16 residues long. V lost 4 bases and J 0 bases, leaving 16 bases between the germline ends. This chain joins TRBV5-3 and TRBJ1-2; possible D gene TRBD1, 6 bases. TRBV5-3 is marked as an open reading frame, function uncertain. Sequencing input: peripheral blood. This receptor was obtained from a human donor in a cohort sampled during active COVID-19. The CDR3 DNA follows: TGTGCCAGAAGCAGGGCGGACAGAACGCCTAACTATGGCTACACCTTC. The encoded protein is CARSRADRTPNYGYTF.